This section outlines one T cell receptor beta chain sequence together with its context. This entry comes from a study of cytomegalovirus exposure and HLA in healthy donors. Study as a whole: Previous work identified 120 million or so unique TCR beta sequences from roughly 180 million T cells.

Germline trimming cut 0 bases from V and 14 bases from J; bases unmatched to any gene: 12. The length of the CDR3 is 14 residues. Germline V gene sequence: CDR1 SGDLS, CDR2 YYNGEE. In the PCR, 60 Vbeta and 13 Jbeta primers were used. Assay: immunoSEQ multiplex PCR; the TCRdb copy retains only in-frame clones and omits some. In the table there are over 100,000 clones, roughly 68% of which are singletons. The sequence was obtained from a man aged 25-45 years in good health and CMV-seropositive. This chain uses TRBV9 with TRBJ1-2; 8 nucleotides match TRBD1. Input material: PBMCs. The CDR3, as DNA: TGTGCCAGCAGCGTAGAAGGACAGGGTATTCTGAGGACCTTC. This encodes CASSVEGQGILRTF.